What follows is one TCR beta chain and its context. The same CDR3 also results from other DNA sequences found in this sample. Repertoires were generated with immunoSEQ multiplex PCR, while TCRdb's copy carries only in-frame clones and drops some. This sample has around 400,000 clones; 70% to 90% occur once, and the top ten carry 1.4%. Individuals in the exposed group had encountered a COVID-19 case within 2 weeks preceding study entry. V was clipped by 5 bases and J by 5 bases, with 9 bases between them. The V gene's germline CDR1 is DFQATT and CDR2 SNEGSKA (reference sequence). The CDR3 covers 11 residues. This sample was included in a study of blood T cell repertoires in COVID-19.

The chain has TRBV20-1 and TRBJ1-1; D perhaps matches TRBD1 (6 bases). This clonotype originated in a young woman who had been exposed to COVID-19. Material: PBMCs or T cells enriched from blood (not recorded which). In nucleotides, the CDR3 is TGCAGTGCTTTTCAGGGGACTGAAGCTTTCTTT. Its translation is CSAFQGTEAFF.